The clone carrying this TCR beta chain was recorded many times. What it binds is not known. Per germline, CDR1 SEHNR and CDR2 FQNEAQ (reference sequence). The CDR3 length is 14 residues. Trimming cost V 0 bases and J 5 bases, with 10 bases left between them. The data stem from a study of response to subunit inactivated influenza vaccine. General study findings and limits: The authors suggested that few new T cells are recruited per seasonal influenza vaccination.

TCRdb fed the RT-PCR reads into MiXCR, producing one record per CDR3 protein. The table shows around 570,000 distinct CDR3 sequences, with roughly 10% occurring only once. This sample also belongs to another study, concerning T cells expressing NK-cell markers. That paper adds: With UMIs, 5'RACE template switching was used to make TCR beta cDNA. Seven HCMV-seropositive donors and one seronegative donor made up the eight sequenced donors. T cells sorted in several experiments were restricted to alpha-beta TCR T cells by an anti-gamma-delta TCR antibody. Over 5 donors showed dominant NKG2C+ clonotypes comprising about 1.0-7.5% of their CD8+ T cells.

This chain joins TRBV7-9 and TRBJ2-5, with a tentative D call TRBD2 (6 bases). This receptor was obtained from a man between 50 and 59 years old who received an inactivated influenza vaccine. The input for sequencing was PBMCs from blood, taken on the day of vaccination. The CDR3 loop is CASSLAGGTETQYF. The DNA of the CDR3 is TGTGCCAGCAGCTTAGCGGGGGGAACGGAGACCCAGTACTTC.